Each of the 9 T cell receptor beta chains below was sequenced from the same sample in a study of blood T cell repertoires in COVID-19. Profiling relied on immunoSEQ multiplex PCR, and the TCRdb table lists in-frame clones only, not all of them. The sample carries 75,000 to 90,000 clones, 85% recorded once. Sequences were obtained from peripheral blood. The receptors derive from a man older than 75 with active or convalescent COVID-19.

V is TRBV7-2 and J is TRBJ2-7; D remains unclear. CDR1 and CDR2 from the germline V gene are SGHTA and FQGNSA. The CDR3 is 14 amino acids. V shed 0 bases and J shed 5 bases, with 11 bases lying between them. The CDR3 coding sequence is TGTGCCAGCAGCTTAGCAGGTGTTACAGACGAGCAGTACGTC. This gives the protein CASSLAGVTDEQYV.

The chain has TRBV6-1 and TRBJ1-5; D remains unclear. CDR1 and CDR2 from the germline V gene are MNHNS and SASEGT. The CDR3 is made up of 15 amino acids. Trimming cost V 0 bases and J 1 base, with 7 bases left between them. The CDR3 bases are TGTGCCAGCAGTGAAGCGCGAGGAAGCAATCAGCCCCAGCATTTT. Its translation: CASSEARGSNQPQHF.

The CDR3 loop is CASRSGTGKQNQPQHF. CDR3 nucleotide sequence: TGTGCCAGCAGATCGGGTACAGGGAAGCAGAATCAGCCCCAGCATTTT. The chain carries TRBV2 and TRBJ1-5; TRBD1 might be the D (6 bases). Per the germline V gene, CDR1 is SNHLY and CDR2 is FYNNEI. V lost 6 bases, J lost 4 bases, and 19 bases lay in between. The length of the CDR3 is 16 residues.

The gene calls are TRBV19 and TRBJ1-5; D is uncertain. Germline CDR1 and CDR2: LNHDA and SQIVND (reference sequence). V was clipped by 1 base and J by 0 bases, with 7 bases between them. The CDR3 spans 15 residues. The CDR3 is CASSIGANSNQPQHF. CDR3 DNA: TGTGCCAGTAGTATAGGGGCGAATAGCAATCAGCCCCAGCATTTT.

The chain links TRBV5-1 to TRBJ2-1; D might be TRBD1 (6 bases). Trimming took 4 bases from V and 9 from J, leaving 23 bases between them. From germline, CDR1 is SGHRS and CDR2 YFSETQ. CDR3 length: 16 residues. In nucleotides, the CDR3 is TGCGCCAGCAGCGTCACAGGGACGATCTCCTTGGGTGAGCAGTTCTTC. This translates into CASSVTGTISLGEQFF.

The chain couples TRBV7-2 to TRBJ1-1; D is unclear. Trimming cost V 0 bases and J 4 bases, with 9 bases left between them. The CDR3 is 14 amino acids. Germline-derived CDR1 and CDR2 are SGHTA and FQGNSA. CDR3 sequence: CASSLARGVTEAFF. The CDR3 bases are TGTGCCAGCAGCTTAGCTCGGGGTGTCACTGAAGCTTTCTTT.

The chain has TRBV7-2 and TRBJ2-1, with 10 bases identical to TRBD1. This CDR3 is 17 amino acids long. The ends lost 5 bases at V and 6 bases at J; junction bases unmatched: 13. The germline gives CDR1 SGHTA, CDR2 FQGNSA. The CDR3 is CASSPNPRQGASNEQFF. The CDR3 coding sequence is TGTGCCAGCAGCCCGAATCCTAGACAGGGGGCTTCCAATGAGCAGTTCTTC.

J is TRBJ1-2 and V is TRBV19, with D unclear. CDR1 is LNHDA, CDR2 SQIVND, per germline (reference sequence). V was clipped by 5 bases and J by 7 bases, with 11 bases between them. The CDR3 covers 12 residues. In DNA form, the CDR3 reads TGTGCCAGTAGTCTCGGAGAGGTTGGCTACACCTTC. Encoded protein: CASSLGEVGYTF.

The gene calls are TRBV7-8 and TRBJ1-1; no firm D call. Germline CDR1 and CDR2: SGHVS and FQNEAQ. Trimming took 5 bases from V and 0 from J, leaving 7 bases between them. The CDR3 covers 13 residues. This CDR3 is CASSIVVNTEAFF. CDR3 nucleotide sequence: TGTGCCAGCAGCATAGTAGTGAACACTGAAGCTTTCTTT.